Listed below are T cell receptor beta chains from one sample, sequenced in a study of spatial heterogeneity in lung cancer. One entry per CDR3 protein, called by TCRdb with MiXCR from the 5' RACE reads. The sample records roughly 3,700 distinct CDR3 sequences, roughly a sixth being singletons. The sequenced sample was PBMCs, obtained at surgery. The origin of the receptors is a male donor with early-stage non-small cell lung cancer. Each CDR3 is given with its conserved first and last residue. Each record gives: J gene, D gene, V gene, clone size, CDR3 protein, CDR3 DNA. D genes are given only for firm matches. The size field is filled for only some rows; it gives once, few, many or a size class.

j_gene: TRBJ2-2
d_gene: TRBD2
v_gene: TRBV7-8
abundance: .
CDR3aa: CASSLTSGRAPNTGELFF
CDR3nt: TGTGCCAGCAGCTTGACTAGCGGGAGGGCCCCGAACACCGGGGAGCTGTTTTTT

j_gene: TRBJ2-2
d_gene: .
v_gene: TRBV5-1
abundance: many
CDR3aa: CASSFFSSGNTGELFF
CDR3nt: TGCGCCAGCAGCTTTTTCTCCTCCGGGAACACCGGGGAGCTGTTTTTT

j_gene: TRBJ1-5
d_gene: .
v_gene: TRBV5-1
abundance: many
CDR3aa: CASSLMGGNQPQHF
CDR3nt: TGCGCCAGCAGCTTGATGGGAGGCAATCAGCCCCAGCATTTT

j_gene: TRBJ2-7
d_gene: TRBD2
v_gene: TRBV20-1
abundance: few
CDR3aa: CSARSLAGEDEQYF
CDR3nt: TGCAGTGCTAGATCCCTCGCGGGGGAGGACGAGCAGTACTTC

j_gene: TRBJ2-7
d_gene: .
v_gene: TRBV28
abundance: .
CDR3aa: CASSLSYDEQYF
CDR3nt: TGTGCCAGCAGCTTATCCTACGACGAGCAGTACTTC

j_gene: TRBJ2-5
d_gene: TRBD2
v_gene: TRBV19
abundance: .
CDR3aa: CASSIAGAIETQYF
CDR3nt: TGTGCCAGTAGTATTGCGGGAGCGATTGAGACCCAGTACTTC

j_gene: TRBJ1-1
d_gene: TRBD1
v_gene: TRBV10-3
abundance: medium-sized
CDR3aa: CAISAPDRTPEAFF
CDR3nt: TGTGCCATCAGTGCGCCGGACAGGACCCCTGAAGCTTTCTTT

j_gene: TRBJ1-4
d_gene: TRBD1
v_gene: TRBV28
abundance: many
CDR3aa: CAHGQGWELFF
CDR3nt: TGTGCCCACGGACAGGGATGGGAACTGTTTTTT

j_gene: TRBJ2-2
d_gene: .
v_gene: TRBV12-3/TRBV12-4
abundance: .
CDR3aa: CASRSSGTLNTGELFF
CDR3nt: TGTGCCAGCAGGTCATCCGGGACTCTAAACACCGGGGAGCTGTTTTTT

j_gene: TRBJ1-3
d_gene: .
v_gene: TRBV25-1
abundance: medium-sized
CDR3aa: CAPQEGKGSGNTIYF
CDR3nt: TGTGCTCCTCAGGAGGGGAAAGGCTCTGGAAACACCATATATTTT

j_gene: TRBJ2-5
d_gene: TRBD1
v_gene: TRBV28
abundance: many
CDR3aa: CASGTGDGGTQYF
CDR3nt: TGTGCCAGCGGCACAGGGGATGGGGGGACCCAGTACTTC

j_gene: TRBJ2-1
d_gene: TRBD2
v_gene: TRBV29-1
abundance: many
CDR3aa: CSCGTGGPWEQFF
CDR3nt: TGCAGCTGCGGCACGGGAGGGCCATGGGAGCAGTTCTTC

j_gene: TRBJ2-2
d_gene: .
v_gene: TRBV7-8
abundance: many
CDR3aa: CASSFLRVVNTGELFF
CDR3nt: TGTGCCAGCAGCTTTCTCCGGGTCGTGAACACCGGGGAGCTGTTTTTT

j_gene: TRBJ2-1
d_gene: .
v_gene: TRBV29-1
abundance: many
CDR3aa: CSVEVAGSYNEQFF
CDR3nt: TGCAGCGTTGAGGTAGCTGGGTCCTACAATGAGCAGTTCTTC

j_gene: TRBJ2-1
d_gene: .
v_gene: TRBV5-5
abundance: .
CDR3aa: CASNSRDLSLGEQFF
CDR3nt: TGTGCCAGCAACAGCCGGGACTTATCCTTGGGTGAGCAGTTCTTC

j_gene: TRBJ2-1
d_gene: .
v_gene: TRBV29-1
abundance: .
CDR3aa: CSVDSAMSYNEQFF
CDR3nt: TGCAGCGTTGATTCAGCGATGTCCTACAATGAGCAGTTCTTC

j_gene: TRBJ1-2
d_gene: .
v_gene: TRBV29-1
abundance: .
CDR3aa: CSVEAGATYGYTF
CDR3nt: TGCAGCGTTGAAGCGGGGGCTACCTATGGCTACACCTTC

j_gene: TRBJ2-2
d_gene: .
v_gene: TRBV4-3
abundance: many
CDR3aa: CASSQDMTPPGELFF
CDR3nt: TGCGCCAGCAGCCAAGATATGACCCCGCCCGGGGAGCTGTTTTTT

j_gene: TRBJ2-7
d_gene: TRBD1
v_gene: TRBV4-1
abundance: many
CDR3aa: CASSQDSPLRPDRRVREQYF
CDR3nt: TGCGCCAGCAGCCAAGATTCGCCCTTAAGACCGGACAGGCGGGTGCGGGAGCAGTACTTC

j_gene: TRBJ2-1
d_gene: .
v_gene: TRBV5-6
abundance: .
CDR3aa: CASTRGSPLNEQFF
CDR3nt: TGTGCCAGCACCCGCGGTAGCCCATTGAATGAGCAGTTCTTC

j_gene: TRBJ2-5
d_gene: TRBD2
v_gene: TRBV11-2
abundance: many
CDR3aa: CASSLGTSGSETQYF
CDR3nt: TGTGCCAGCAGCTTGGGAACTAGCGGGAGTGAGACCCAGTACTTC

j_gene: TRBJ2-3
d_gene: .
v_gene: TRBV5-1
abundance: many
CDR3aa: CASRQGPRDTQYF
CDR3nt: TGCGCCAGCAGACAGGGTCCCAGAGATACGCAGTATTTT